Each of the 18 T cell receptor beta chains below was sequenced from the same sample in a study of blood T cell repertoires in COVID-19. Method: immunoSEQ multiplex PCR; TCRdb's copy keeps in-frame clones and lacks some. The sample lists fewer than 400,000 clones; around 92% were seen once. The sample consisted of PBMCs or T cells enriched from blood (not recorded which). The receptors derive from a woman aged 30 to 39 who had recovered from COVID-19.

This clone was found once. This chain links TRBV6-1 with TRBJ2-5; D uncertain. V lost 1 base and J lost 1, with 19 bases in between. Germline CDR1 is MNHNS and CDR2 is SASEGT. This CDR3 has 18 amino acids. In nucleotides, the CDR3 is TGTGCCAGCAGTGAAGGGTCGGGTCAACAAATGCGCCAAGAGACCCAGTACTTC. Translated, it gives CASSEGSGQQMRQETQYF.

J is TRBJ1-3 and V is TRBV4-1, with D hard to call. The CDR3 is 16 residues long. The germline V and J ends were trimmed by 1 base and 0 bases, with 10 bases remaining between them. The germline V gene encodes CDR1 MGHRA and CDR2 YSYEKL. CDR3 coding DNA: TGCGCCAGCAGCCAAGTACAGCTTCGCTCTGGAAACACCATATATTTT. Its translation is CASSQVQLRSGNTIYF.

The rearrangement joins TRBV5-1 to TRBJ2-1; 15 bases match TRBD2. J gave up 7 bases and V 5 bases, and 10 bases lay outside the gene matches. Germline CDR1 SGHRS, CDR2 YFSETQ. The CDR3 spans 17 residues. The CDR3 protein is CASRSTGLAGGGNEQFF. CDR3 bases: TGCGCCAGCAGATCAACCGGACTAGCGGGAGGGGGGAATGAGCAGTTCTTC.

CDR3 nucleotide sequence: TGCGCCAGCAGCCAAGAACGCAGAGATACGCAGTATTTT. This sequence encodes CASSQERRDTQYF. The rearrangement uses TRBV4-3 and TRBJ2-3; D is uncertain. This CDR3 has 13 amino acids. The V end lost 0 bases, the J end lost 5 bases, and 6 bases lay between the germline ends. Germline V gene lookup returns CDR1 LGHNA and CDR2 YSLEER.

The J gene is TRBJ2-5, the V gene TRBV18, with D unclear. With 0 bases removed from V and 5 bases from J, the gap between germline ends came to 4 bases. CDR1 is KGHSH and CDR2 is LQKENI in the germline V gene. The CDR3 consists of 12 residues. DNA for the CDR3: TGTGCCAGCTCACCACCGAGGGAGACCCAGTACTTC. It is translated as CASSPPRETQYF.

CDR3 protein: CASSLRVGGQETQYF. The DNA of the CDR3 is TGTGCCAGCAGTTTGAGGGTAGGAGGCCAAGAGACCCAGTACTTC. The J gene is TRBJ2-5, the V gene TRBV28; maybe TRBD2 (5 bases). CDR3 length: 15 amino acids. Germline-derived CDR1 and CDR2 are MDHEN and SYDVKM. The V gene lost 3 bases and the J gene lost 1 base, with 12 bases spanning the gap. Full variable domain (missing parts from reference TRBV28 and TRBJ2-5): DVKVTQSSRYLVKRTGEKVFLECVQDMDHENMFWYRQDPGLGLRLIYFSYDVKMKEKGDIPEGYSVSREKKERFSLILESASTNQTSMYLCASSLRVGGQETQYFGPGTRLLVL.

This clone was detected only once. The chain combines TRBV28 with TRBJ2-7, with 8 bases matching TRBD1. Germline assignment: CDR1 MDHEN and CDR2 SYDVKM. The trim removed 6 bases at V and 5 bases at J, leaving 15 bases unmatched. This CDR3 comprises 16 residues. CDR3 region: CASSPPTRDRSHEQYF. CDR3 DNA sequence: TGTGCCAGCAGCCCACCAACCCGGGACAGGAGCCACGAGCAGTACTTC.

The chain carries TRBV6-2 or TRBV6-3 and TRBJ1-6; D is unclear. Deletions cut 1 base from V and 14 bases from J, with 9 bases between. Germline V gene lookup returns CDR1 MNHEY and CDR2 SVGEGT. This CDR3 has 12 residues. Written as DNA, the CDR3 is TGTGCCAGCAGTTACTACCGGCGGTCCCTCCACTTT. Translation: CASSYYRRSLHF.

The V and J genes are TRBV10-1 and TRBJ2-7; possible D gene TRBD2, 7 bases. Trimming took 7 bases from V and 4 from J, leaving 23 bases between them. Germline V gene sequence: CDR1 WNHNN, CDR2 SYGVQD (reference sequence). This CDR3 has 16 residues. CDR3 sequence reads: CASNLAGAVCEYEQYF. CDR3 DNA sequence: TGCGCCAGCAACCTGGCGGGGGCAGTTTGTGAGTACGAGCAGTACTTC.

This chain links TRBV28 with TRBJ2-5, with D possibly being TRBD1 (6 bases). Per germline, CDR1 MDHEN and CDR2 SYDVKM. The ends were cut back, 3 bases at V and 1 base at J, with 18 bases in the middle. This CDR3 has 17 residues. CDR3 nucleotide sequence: TGTGCCAGCAGTTTGGGGGCAACACTGATTGCCCAAGAGACCCAGTACTTC. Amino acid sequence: CASSLGATLIAQETQYF.

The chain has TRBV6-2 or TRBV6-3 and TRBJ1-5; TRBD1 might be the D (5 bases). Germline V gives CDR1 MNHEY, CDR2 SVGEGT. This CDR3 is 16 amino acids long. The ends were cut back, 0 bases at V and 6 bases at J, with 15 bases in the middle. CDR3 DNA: TGTGCCAGCAGTTACTCGCAAGGGGTAATACGTCAGCCCCAGCATTTT. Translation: CASSYSQGVIRQPQHF.

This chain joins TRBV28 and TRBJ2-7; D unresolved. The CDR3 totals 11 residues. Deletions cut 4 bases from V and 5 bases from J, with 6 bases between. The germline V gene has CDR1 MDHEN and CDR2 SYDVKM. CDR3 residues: CASSYRNEQYF. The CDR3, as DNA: TGTGCCAGCAGTTATAGAAACGAGCAGTACTTC.

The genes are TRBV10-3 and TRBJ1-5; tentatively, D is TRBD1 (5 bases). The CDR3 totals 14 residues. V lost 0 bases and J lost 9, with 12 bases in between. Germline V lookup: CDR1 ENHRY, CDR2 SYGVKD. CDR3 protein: CAISESLGAGPQHF. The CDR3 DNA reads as TGTGCCATCAGTGAGTCCTTAGGGGCTGGGCCCCAGCATTTT.

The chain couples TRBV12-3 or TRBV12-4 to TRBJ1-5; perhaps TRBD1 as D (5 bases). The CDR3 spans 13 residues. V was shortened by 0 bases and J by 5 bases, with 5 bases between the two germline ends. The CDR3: CASSLAGDQPQHF. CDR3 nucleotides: TGTGCCAGCAGTTTAGCAGGGGATCAGCCCCAGCATTTT.

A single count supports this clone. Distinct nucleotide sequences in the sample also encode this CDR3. CDR3 in amino acids: CASSIQDTQYF. The DNA for the CDR3 is TGTGCCAGTAGTATCCAGGATACGCAGTATTTT. The chain employs TRBV19 and TRBJ2-3; D gene ambiguous. This CDR3 spans 11 amino acids. V was trimmed by 3 bases and J by 6 bases, leaving 4 bases between them. The V gene's germline CDR1 is LNHDA and CDR2 SQIVND (reference sequence).

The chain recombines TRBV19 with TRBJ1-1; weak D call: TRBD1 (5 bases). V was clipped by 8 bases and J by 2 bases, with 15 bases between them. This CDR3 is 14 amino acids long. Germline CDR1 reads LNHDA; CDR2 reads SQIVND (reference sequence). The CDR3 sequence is CASHPGQGNTEAFF. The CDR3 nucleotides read TGTGCCAGTCACCCAGGGCAGGGTAACACTGAAGCTTTCTTT.

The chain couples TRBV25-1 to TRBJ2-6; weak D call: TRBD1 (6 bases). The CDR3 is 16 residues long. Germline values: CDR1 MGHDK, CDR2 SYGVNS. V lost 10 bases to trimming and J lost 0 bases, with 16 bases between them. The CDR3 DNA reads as TGTGCCACCAAAGGACAGTTAATCTCTGGGGCCAACGTCCTGACTTTC. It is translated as CATKGQLISGANVLTF.

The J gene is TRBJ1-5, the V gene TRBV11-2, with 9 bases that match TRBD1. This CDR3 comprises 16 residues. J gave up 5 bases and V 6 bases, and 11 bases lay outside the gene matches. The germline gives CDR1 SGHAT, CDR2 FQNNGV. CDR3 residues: CASSSRGGQGDQPQHF. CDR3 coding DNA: TGTGCCAGCAGTTCTAGGGGGGGACAGGGAGATCAGCCCCAGCATTTT.